This TCR beta chain was sequenced during a study of blood T cell repertoires in COVID-19. The assay was immunoSEQ multiplex PCR, and TCRdb's table has in-frame clones only and misses some. Among 100,000 to 150,000 clones, 86% were seen once, and the ten largest hold about 7.4%. Germline loops: CDR1 ENHRY, CDR2 SYGVKD. This CDR3 is 17 amino acids long. V was clipped by 0 bases and J by 4 bases, with 16 bases between them. This chain links TRBV10-3 with TRBJ2-1; maybe TRBD2 (6 bases). The source of this sequence is a man in his 70s who had recovered from COVID-19. Sequencing was carried out using peripheral blood. The CDR3 loop is CAISESTRGSGYNEQFF. CDR3 DNA sequence: TGTGCCATCAGTGAGTCGACTCGAGGTAGCGGTTACAATGAGCAGTTCTTC.